The 11 T cell receptor beta chains reported below all come from one sample, sequenced in a study of blood T cell repertoires in COVID-19. Repertoires were generated with immunoSEQ multiplex PCR, while TCRdb's copy carries only in-frame clones and drops some. The data contain 150,000 or so clones, roughly 82% of them singletons. The sequencing input was peripheral blood. The receptors derive from a human donor with acute or convalescent COVID-19. The donor label of this sample is uncertain.

The chain combines TRBV6-2 or TRBV6-3 with TRBJ1-2; the D gene is possibly TRBD1 (6 bases). The CDR3 contains 14 residues. Per germline, CDR1 MNHEY and CDR2 SVGEGT. The V end lost 6 bases, the J end lost 4 bases, and 15 bases lay between the germline ends. CDR3 sequence (DNA): TGTGCCAGCAGCCCTCCCGACAGGTTCTATGGCTACACCTTC. This translates into CASSPPDRFYGYTF.

The V call is TRBV2, the J call TRBJ2-7; 9 bases map to TRBD1. Germline V CDR1 and CDR2: SNHLY, FYNNEI. After removal of 5 bases from V and 2 bases from J, the junction contained 7 bases not matched to a gene. There are 15 residues in the CDR3. The CDR3 loop is CASSPPGTGTYEQYF. The CDR3, as DNA: TGTGCCAGCAGTCCTCCCGGGACAGGGACCTACGAGCAGTACTTC.

The chain uses TRBV30 and TRBJ1-1; TRBD1 aligns across 11 bases. The CDR3 spans 19 residues. In germline, CDR1 is GTSNPN, CDR2 SVGIG (reference sequence). The V and J ends lost 4 bases and 1 base, in that order; junction bases with no gene match: 17. The CDR3: CAWKPGRTGGARWNTEAFF. CDR3 DNA: TGTGCCTGGAAACCCGGCCGGACAGGGGGCGCGAGGTGGAACACTGAAGCTTTCTTT.

The chain joins TRBV18 to TRBJ2-3; 10 nucleotides match TRBD1. Germline V gene sequence: CDR1 KGHSH, CDR2 LQKENI. The CDR3 covers 15 residues. The V and J ends lost 3 bases and 6 bases, in that order; junction bases with no gene match: 6. Here the CDR3 reads CASSPRQGAPDTQYF. The CDR3, as DNA: TGTGCCAGCTCACCGCGACAGGGGGCGCCGGATACGCAGTATTTT. The complete variable domain, with remaining parts taken from reference TRBV18 and TRBJ2-3, reads NAGVMQNPRHLVRRRGQEARLRCSPMKGHSHVYWYRQLPEEGLKFMVYLQKENIIDESGMPKERFSAEFPKEGPSILRIQQVVRGDSAAYFCASSPRQGAPDTQYFGPGTRLTVL.

The chain uses TRBV30 and TRBJ2-2; 9 bases match TRBD1. The V and J ends lost 2 bases and 5 bases, in that order; junction bases with no gene match: 6. The CDR3 is 15 amino acids. The germline gives CDR1 GTSNPN, CDR2 SVGIG (reference sequence). Written as DNA, the CDR3 is TGTGCCTGGAGTCCCCACAGGGGGCGGACCGGGGAGCTGTTTTTT. Its protein is CAWSPHRGRTGELFF.

Only a few counts were recorded for this clone. The V and J genes are TRBV6-2 or TRBV6-3 and TRBJ2-5, with D hard to call. Germline CDR1 MNHEY, CDR2 SVGEGT. Trimming stripped 2 bases from V and 5 bases from J, with 3 bases between. The length of the CDR3 is 11 residues. The CDR3 bases are TGTGCCAGCAGTTACACTGAGACCCAGTACTTC. Its protein is CASSYTETQYF.

The gene calls are TRBV2 and TRBJ2-7, with 8 bases that match TRBD2. Germline CDR1 SNHLY, CDR2 FYNNEI. The CDR3 contains 15 residues. The V segment lost 4 bases and the J segment 2 bases; nucleotides outside the gene matches: 7. The CDR3 sequence is CASSARRGGTYEQYF. CDR3 nucleotides: TGTGCCAGCAGTGCAAGACGGGGGGGCACCTACGAGCAGTACTTC.

The chain couples TRBV4-3 to TRBJ2-2; D unclear. V gave up 0 bases and J gave up 7 bases, with 15 bases separating them. CDR3 length: 16 amino acids. Germline V gives CDR1 LGHNA, CDR2 YSLEER. The CDR3 region is CASSQDSGSKSGELFF. CDR3 bases: TGCGCCAGCAGCCAAGATTCAGGTTCTAAAAGCGGGGAGCTGTTTTTT.

The chain couples TRBV4-3 to TRBJ1-5, with 8 bases lining up with TRBD1. Germline V lookup: CDR1 LGHNA, CDR2 YSLEER. CDR3 length equals 16 residues. With V trimmed by 4 bases and J by 1 base, 6 bases remained unmatched. This CDR3 reads CASSLGTGRSNQPQHF. CDR3 nucleotides: TGCGCCAGCAGCCTAGGGACAGGCCGCAGCAATCAGCCCCAGCATTTT.

The chain recombines TRBV19 with TRBJ1-1; TRBD1 agrees at 8 bases. The CDR3 length is 16 residues. Germline V CDR1 and CDR2: LNHDA, SQIVND (reference sequence). Trimming took 6 bases from V and 3 from J; bases not matched to a gene: 12. The CDR3 here is CASRPPAGGRDTEAFF. The CDR3 DNA follows: TGTGCCAGTAGGCCACCTGCAGGGGGCAGGGACACTGAAGCTTTCTTT.

This chain links TRBV19 with TRBJ1-2, with D possibly matching TRBD1 (5 bases). Per germline, CDR1 LNHDA and CDR2 SQIVND (reference sequence). Trimming pared 6 bases from V and 0 bases from J, leaving 11 bases between. CDR3 length: 14 amino acids. The CDR3 coding sequence is TGTGCCAGTAGGAGACAGACGACTAACTATGGCTACACCTTC. Its translation is CASRRQTTNYGYTF.